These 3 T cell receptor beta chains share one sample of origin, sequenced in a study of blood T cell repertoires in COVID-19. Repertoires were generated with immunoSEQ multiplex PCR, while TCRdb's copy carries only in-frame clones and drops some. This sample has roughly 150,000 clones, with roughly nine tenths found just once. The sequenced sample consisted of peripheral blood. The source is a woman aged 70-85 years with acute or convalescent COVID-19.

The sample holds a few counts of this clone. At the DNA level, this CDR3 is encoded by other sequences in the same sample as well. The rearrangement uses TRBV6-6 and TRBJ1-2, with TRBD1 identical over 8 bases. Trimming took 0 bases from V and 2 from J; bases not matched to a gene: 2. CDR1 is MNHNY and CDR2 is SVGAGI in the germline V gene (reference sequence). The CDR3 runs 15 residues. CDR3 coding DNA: TGTGCCAGCAGTTACTCCGGGACAGGCAACTATGGCTACACCTTC. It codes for CASSYSGTGNYGYTF.

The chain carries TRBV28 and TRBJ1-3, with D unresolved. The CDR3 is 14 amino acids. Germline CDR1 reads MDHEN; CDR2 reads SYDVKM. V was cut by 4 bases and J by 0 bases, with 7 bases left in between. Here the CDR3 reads CASSSSDSGNTIYF. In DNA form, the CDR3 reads TGTGCCAGCAGTTCATCAGACTCTGGAAACACCATATATTTT.

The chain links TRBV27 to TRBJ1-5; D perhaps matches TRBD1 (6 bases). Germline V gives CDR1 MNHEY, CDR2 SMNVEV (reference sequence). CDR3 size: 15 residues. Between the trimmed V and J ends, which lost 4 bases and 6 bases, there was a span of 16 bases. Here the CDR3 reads CASSSSRGASQPQHF. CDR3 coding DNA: TGTGCCAGCAGTTCATCTCGGGGGGCCAGTCAGCCCCAGCATTTT.